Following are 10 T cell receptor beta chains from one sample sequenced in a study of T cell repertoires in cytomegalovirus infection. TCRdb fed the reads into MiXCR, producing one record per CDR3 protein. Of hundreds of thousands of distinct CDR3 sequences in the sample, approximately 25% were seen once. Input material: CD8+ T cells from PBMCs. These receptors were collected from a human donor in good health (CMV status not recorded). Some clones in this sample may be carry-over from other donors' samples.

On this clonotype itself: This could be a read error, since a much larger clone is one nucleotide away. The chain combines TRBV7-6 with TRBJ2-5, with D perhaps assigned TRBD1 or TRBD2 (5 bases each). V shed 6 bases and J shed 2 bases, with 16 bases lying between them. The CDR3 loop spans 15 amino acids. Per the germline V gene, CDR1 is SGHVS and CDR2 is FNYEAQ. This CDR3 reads CASSFLVGEQETQYF. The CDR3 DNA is TGTGCCAGCAGTTTTCTAGTGGGGGAGCAAGAGACCCAGTACTTC.

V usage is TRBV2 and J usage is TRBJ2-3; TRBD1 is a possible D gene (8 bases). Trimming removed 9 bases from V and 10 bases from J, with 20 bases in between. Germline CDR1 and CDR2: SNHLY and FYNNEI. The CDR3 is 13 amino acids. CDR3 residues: CASPGGGQDAQYF. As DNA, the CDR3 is TGTGCCAGTCCTGGCGGGGGACAGGATGCGCAGTATTTT.

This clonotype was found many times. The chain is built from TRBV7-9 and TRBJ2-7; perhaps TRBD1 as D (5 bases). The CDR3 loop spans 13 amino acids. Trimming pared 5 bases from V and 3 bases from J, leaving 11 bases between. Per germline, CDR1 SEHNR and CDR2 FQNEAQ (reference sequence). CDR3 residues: CASSVKGRYEQYF. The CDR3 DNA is TGTGCCAGCAGCGTGAAGGGGCGCTACGAGCAGTACTTC.

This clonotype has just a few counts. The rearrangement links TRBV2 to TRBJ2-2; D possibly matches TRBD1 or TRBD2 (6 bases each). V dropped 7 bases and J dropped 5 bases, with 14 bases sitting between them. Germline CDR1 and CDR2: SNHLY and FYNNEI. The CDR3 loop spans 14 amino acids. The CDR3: CASNKGGRTGELFF. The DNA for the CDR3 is TGTGCCAGCAATAAGGGGGGCCGGACCGGGGAGCTGTTTTTT.

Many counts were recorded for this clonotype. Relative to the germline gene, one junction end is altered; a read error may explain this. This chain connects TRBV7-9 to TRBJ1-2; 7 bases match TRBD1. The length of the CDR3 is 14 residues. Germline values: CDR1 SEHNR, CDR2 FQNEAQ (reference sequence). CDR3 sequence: CASSSRDSNDGYTF. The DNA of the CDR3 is TGTGCCAGCAGCAGCCGGGACAGTAACGATGGCTACACCTTC.

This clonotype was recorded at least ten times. In DNA, the CDR3 is TGCAGTGCTAGTAACCCCGGGACAGGGGAATACAATGAGCAGTTCTTC. Protein sequence: CSASNPGTGEYNEQFF. The genes are TRBV20-1 and TRBJ2-1, with 10 bases fitting TRBD1. The CDR3 extends over 16 amino acids. Germline V gene lookup returns CDR1 DFQATT and CDR2 SNEGSKA (reference sequence). The J segment lost 4 bases and the V segment lost 3 bases, leaving 9 bases of the junction unmatched.

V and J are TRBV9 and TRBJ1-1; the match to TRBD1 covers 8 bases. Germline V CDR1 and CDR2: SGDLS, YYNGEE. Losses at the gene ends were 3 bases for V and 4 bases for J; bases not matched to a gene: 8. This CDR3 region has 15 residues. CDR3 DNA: TGTGCCAGCAGCGACAGACAGGGGCTGGGCACTGAAGCTTTCTTT. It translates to CASSDRQGLGTEAFF.

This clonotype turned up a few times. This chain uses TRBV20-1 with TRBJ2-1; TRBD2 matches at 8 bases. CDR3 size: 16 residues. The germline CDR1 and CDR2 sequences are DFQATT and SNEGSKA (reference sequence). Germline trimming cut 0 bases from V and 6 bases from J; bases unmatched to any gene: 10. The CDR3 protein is CSARDFKSGGGNEQFF. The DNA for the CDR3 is TGCAGTGCTAGAGATTTTAAAAGCGGGGGAGGCAATGAGCAGTTCTTC.

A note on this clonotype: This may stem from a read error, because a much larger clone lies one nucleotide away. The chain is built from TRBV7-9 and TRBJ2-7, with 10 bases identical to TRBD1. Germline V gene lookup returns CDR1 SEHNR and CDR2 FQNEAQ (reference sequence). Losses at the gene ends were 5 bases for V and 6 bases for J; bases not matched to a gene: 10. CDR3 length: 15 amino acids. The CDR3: CASSLTGTGDLEQYF. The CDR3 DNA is TGTGCCAGCAGCCTAACCGGGACAGGGGATCTCGAGCAGTACTTC. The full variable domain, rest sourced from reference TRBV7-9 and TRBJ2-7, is DTGVSQNPRHKITKRGQNVTFRCDPISEHNRLYWYRQTLGQGPEFLTYFQNEAQLEKSRLLSDRFSAERPKGSFSTLEIQRTEQGDSAMYLCASSLTGTGDLEQYFGPGTRLTVT.

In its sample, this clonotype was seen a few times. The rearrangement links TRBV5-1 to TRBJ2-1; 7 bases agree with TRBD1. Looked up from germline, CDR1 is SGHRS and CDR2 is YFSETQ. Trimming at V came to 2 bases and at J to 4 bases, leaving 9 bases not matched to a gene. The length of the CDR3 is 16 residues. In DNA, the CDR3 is TGCGCCAGCAGCTTTAACATGCAGGGGGTATACAATGAGCAGTTCTTC. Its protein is CASSFNMQGVYNEQFF.